These 24 T cell receptor beta chains share one sample of origin, sequenced in a study of T-cell reconstitution after alpha-beta-depleted transplantation in children. It was with unique molecular identifiers that the TCRbeta library was prepared. TCRdb used MiXCR to reprocess the PCR reads, holding one entry per CDR3 protein. The data hold a few hundred thousand distinct CDR3 sequences, with about 8.8% observed a single time. The specimen was PBMCs from the stem cell graft donor, collected from the stem cell graft. Every receptor here comes from a human donor who donated a stem cell graft to a child with SCID.

This clonotype was observed at least ten times. The V call is TRBV3-1, the J call TRBJ2-3; no clear D gene. The CDR3 consists of 15 residues. Germline assignment: CDR1 LGHDT and CDR2 YNNKEL (reference sequence). Trimming took 4 bases from V and 0 from J, leaving 11 bases between them. Here the CDR3 DNA reads TGTGCCAGCAGCCTCGGACGGCCAAGCACAGATACGCAGTATTTT. It specifies CASSLGRPSTDTQYF.

This clonotype came up many times. The CDR3 nucleotides read TGCGCCAGCAGCCCGTGGTCTTCGAACACTGAAGCTTTCTTT. The encoded protein is CASSPWSSNTEAFF. The gene calls are TRBV5-1 and TRBJ1-1; D is unclear. CDR3 size: 14 residues. V was shortened by 4 bases and J by 1 base, with 11 bases between the two germline ends. Germline-derived CDR1 and CDR2 are SGHRS and YFSETQ.

This clonotype was seen ten or more times. V gene TRBV20-1 combines with J gene TRBJ1-5; no definite D call. The germline CDR1 and CDR2 sequences are DFQATT and SNEGSKA (reference sequence). The CDR3 consists of 14 residues. V lost 4 bases to trimming and J lost 3 bases, with 13 bases between them. CDR3 nucleotide sequence: TGCAGTGCTACCGCGCCGGGGTACAATCAGCCCCAGCATTTT. Translating it yields CSATAPGYNQPQHF.

This clonotype appeared many times. J is TRBJ1-1 and V is TRBV20-1; D unclear. Germline CDR1 and CDR2: DFQATT and SNEGSKA (reference sequence). The V gene lost 0 bases and the J gene lost 8 bases, with 10 bases spanning the gap. This CDR3 is built from 12 residues. The CDR3 region is CSARDMKGEAFF. DNA for the CDR3: TGCAGTGCTAGAGATATGAAGGGAGAAGCTTTCTTT.

This clonotype showed up many times. The V and J genes are TRBV12-3 or TRBV12-4 and TRBJ1-6; TRBD1 agrees at 7 bases. The J segment lost 5 bases and the V segment lost 1 base, leaving 2 bases of the junction unmatched. The CDR3 contains 15 residues. DNA of the CDR3: TGTGCCAGCAGTTTAGGTGGACAGGATAATTCACCCCTCCACTTT. Amino acid sequence: CASSLGGQDNSPLHF.

This clonotype was detected ten times or more. The chain links TRBV6-5 to TRBJ1-4; D unclear. Trimming removed 4 bases at V and 6 bases at J, with 12 bases between. CDR3 length: 14 amino acids. CDR1 is MNHEY and CDR2 is SVGAGI in the germline V gene. For the CDR3, the DNA is TGTGCCAGCAGTTCGACTCTAAACCATGAAAAACTGTTTTTT. Protein sequence: CASSSTLNHEKLFF.

Many counts were recorded for this clonotype. The J gene is TRBJ2-1, the V gene TRBV3-1; D could derive from TRBD1 or TRBD2 (6 bases each). The CDR3 is made up of 17 amino acids. Trimming took 1 base from V and 9 from J, leaving 22 bases between them. Germline values: CDR1 LGHDT, CDR2 YNNKEL (reference sequence). CDR3 nucleotides: TGTGCCAGCAGCCAAGTTCGGGGGCGGACCCCGGGGGTTGAGCAGTTCTTC. It is translated as CASSQVRGRTPGVEQFF.

This clonotype was recorded many times. The rearrangement links TRBV12-3 or TRBV12-4 to TRBJ1-2, with 7 bases lining up with TRBD1. The V and J ends lost 5 bases and 4 bases, in that order; junction bases with no gene match: 13. The CDR3 extends over 16 amino acids. The CDR3 loop reads CASSLGRDRPSYGYTF. The DNA for the CDR3 is TGTGCCAGCAGTCTCGGGCGGGACAGACCCTCCTATGGCTACACCTTC.

This clonotype was picked up many times. The chain recombines TRBV5-5 with TRBJ2-2; TRBD1 is a possible D gene (5 bases). CDR1 is SGHKS, CDR2 YYEKEE, per germline (reference sequence). This CDR3 has 13 residues. V dropped 6 bases and J dropped 7 bases, with 13 bases sitting between them. The CDR3 spells CASMMQGYGELFF. As DNA, the CDR3 is TGTGCCAGCATGATGCAGGGTTACGGGGAGCTGTTTTTT. Combining the CDR3 with reference TRBV5-5 and TRBJ2-2 gives the whole variable domain DAGVTQSPTHLIKTRGQQVTLRCSPISGHKSVSWYQQVLGQGPQFIFQYYEKEERGRGNFPDRFSARQFPNYSSELNVNALLLGDSALYLCASMMQGYGELFFGEGSRLTVL.

There are many counts of this clonotype. The genes are TRBV15 and TRBJ2-5; tentatively, D is TRBD2 (7 bases). The V and J ends lost 5 bases and 1 base respectively, with 11 bases between them. The germline gives CDR1 LNHNV, CDR2 YYDKDF (reference sequence). CDR3 length: 14 amino acids. In nucleotides, the CDR3 is TGTGCCACCAGCGGAGGGGGGGGCCAAGAGACCCAGTACTTC. As protein: CATSGGGGQETQYF.

Many counts were recorded for this clonotype. This chain connects TRBV20-1 to TRBJ2-1; 15 nucleotides line up with TRBD2. V lost 0 bases and J lost 4; bases outside the gene matches: 13. The CDR3 has 20 residues. Germline V gene data show CDR1 as DFQATT and CDR2 as SNEGSKA (reference sequence). CDR3 coding DNA: TGCAGTGCTAGAGATCTGGGACTAGCGGGGGGAGAATTTATTTACAATGAGCAGTTCTTC. It translates to CSARDLGLAGGEFIYNEQFF.

For this clonotype: Given a much more abundant clone one base away, this may be a read error. This sequence joins TRBV3-1 and TRBJ2-3, with no clear D. CDR3 size: 17 residues. Looked up from germline, CDR1 is LGHDT and CDR2 is YNNKEL (reference sequence). CDR3: CANSQELVSGSADTQYF. In DNA form, the CDR3 reads TGTGCCAACAGCCAAGAGTTAGTTTCCGGGTCTGCAGATACGCAGTATTTT.

This clonotype appeared many times. The chain joins TRBV5-1 to TRBJ1-2, with D uncertain. The germline V and J ends were trimmed by 0 bases and 3 bases, with 6 bases remaining between them. This CDR3 spans 13 amino acids. The germline CDR1 and CDR2 sequences are SGHRS and YFSETQ. The CDR3 bases are TGCGCCAGCAGCTTGGGGGCCGACTATGGCTACACCTTC. This sequence encodes CASSLGADYGYTF. Using reference TRBV5-1 and TRBJ1-2 for the parts outside the CDR3, the full variable domain is KAGVTQTPRYLIKTRGQQVTLSCSPISGHRSVSWYQQTPGQGLQFLFEYFSETQRNKGNFPGRFSGRQFSNSRSEMNVSTLELGDSALYLCASSLGADYGYTFGSGTRLTVV.

This clonotype has a count of ten or more. The gene calls are TRBV20-1 and TRBJ1-1; D not certain. Germline values: CDR1 DFQATT, CDR2 SNEGSKA (reference sequence). This CDR3 spans 15 amino acids. The germline V and J ends were trimmed by 1 base and 1 base, with 13 bases remaining between them. CDR3: CSARGTEYRNTEAFF. In DNA form, the CDR3 reads TGCAGTGCTAGAGGGACGGAATACAGGAACACTGAAGCTTTCTTT.

This chain connects TRBV7-2 to TRBJ1-2; D is unclear. Germline V lookup: CDR1 SGHTA, CDR2 FQGNSA. CDR3 length equals 15 residues. The V end was cut by 5 bases, the J end by 5 bases, with 18 bases between. The CDR3 DNA reads as TGTGCCAGCAGCCCGGAGGGAGTGCCGGTATATGGCTACACCTTC. This sequence encodes CASSPEGVPVYGYTF.

This clonotype has at least ten counts. The chain couples TRBV5-1 to TRBJ2-1; 9 bases match TRBD1. CDR1 and CDR2 from the germline V gene are SGHRS and YFSETQ. J lost 7 bases, V lost 6 bases, and 14 bases had no gene match. This CDR3 has 16 residues. The CDR3 spells CASKLAGQGLINEQFF. DNA for the CDR3: TGCGCCAGCAAACTGGCGGGACAGGGTTTAATTAATGAGCAGTTCTTC.

This chain links TRBV5-1 with TRBJ2-3; a possible D gene is TRBD1 (5 bases). CDR3 length equals 15 residues. Between the trimmed V and J ends, which lost 2 bases and 3 bases, there was a span of 13 bases. Germline lookup yields CDR1 SGHRS and CDR2 YFSETQ. CDR3 loop: CASSLPRVGTDTQYF. In nucleotides, the CDR3 is TGCGCCAGCAGCTTACCCAGGGTGGGTACAGATACGCAGTATTTT.

The chain carries TRBV13 and TRBJ2-5; D is unclear. Trimming left V 4 bases short and J 1 base short, with 16 bases between. This CDR3 comprises 16 residues. Germline CDR1 reads PRHDT; CDR2 reads FYEKMQ (reference sequence). The CDR3 is CASSSPRSRFQETQYF. In nucleotides, the CDR3 is TGTGCCAGCAGCTCCCCCCGCAGCAGATTCCAAGAGACCCAGTACTTC.

The J gene is TRBJ2-1, the V gene TRBV11-2; 11 nucleotides align to TRBD2. The CDR3 consists of 18 residues. The J segment lost 1 base and the V segment lost 5 bases, leaving 10 bases of the junction unmatched. CDR1 and CDR2 (germline): SGHAT, FQNNGV. The CDR3 nucleotides are TGTGCCAGCAGCAAGACTAGCGGGGAGTCATTTTCCTACAATGAGCAGTTCTTC. Its translation is CASSKTSGESFSYNEQFF.

This clonotype was picked up many times. The rearrangement links TRBV20-1 to TRBJ1-5; possible D gene TRBD1, 5 bases. Trimming took off 1 base at V and 0 bases at J, with 16 bases between the two ends. The CDR3 consists of 17 residues. Germline CDR1 is DFQATT and CDR2 is SNEGSKA (reference sequence). Here the CDR3 reads CSARVGPSIYSNQPQHF. The DNA for the CDR3 is TGCAGTGCTAGAGTGGGGCCGTCTATTTATAGCAATCAGCCCCAGCATTTT.

V gene TRBV5-4 combines with J gene TRBJ2-7; D is undetermined. CDR3 length: 14 amino acids. The V gene's germline CDR1 is SGHNT and CDR2 YYREEE (reference sequence). V gave up 3 bases and J gave up 0 bases, with 10 bases separating them. This CDR3 reads CASSSDARSYEQYF. The DNA of the CDR3 is TGTGCCAGCAGCTCCGACGCGCGCTCCTACGAGCAGTACTTC. The full variable domain, with the rest looked up from reference TRBV5-4 and TRBJ2-7, is ETGVTQSPTHLIKTRGQQVTLRCSSQSGHNTVSWYQQALGQGPQFIFQYYREEENGRGNFPPRFSGLQFPNYSSELNVNALELDDSALYLCASSSDARSYEQYFGPGTRLTVT.

Remarks on this clonotype: The junction departs from germline at one end; a sequencing error may be responsible. The J gene is TRBJ2-1, the V gene TRBV20-1; TRBD2 matches 13 bases. CDR3 length equals 16 residues. Per the germline V gene, CDR1 is DFQATT and CDR2 is SNEGSKA (reference sequence). CDR3 amino acids: CCAILPGLAGNNEQFF. CDR3 nucleotides: TGCTGTGCTATCCTTCCGGGACTAGCGGGGAACAATGAGCAGTTCTTC.

This clonotype was recorded a few times. In DNA, the CDR3 is TGCGCCAGCAGCCAAGGGGCGAACCGCTACACTGAAGCTTTCTTT. Translation gives CASSQGANRYTEAFF. This rearrangement joins TRBV4-3 to TRBJ1-1; D remains ambiguous. CDR1 is LGHNA, CDR2 YSLEER, per germline. This CDR3 is built from 15 residues. V gave up 1 base and J gave up 3 bases, with 12 bases separating them.

The chain uses TRBV5-1 and TRBJ1-1, with D unresolved. Trimming removed 1 base from V and 3 bases from J, with 10 bases in between. The germline CDR1 and CDR2 sequences are SGHRS and YFSETQ. CDR3 length equals 14 residues. In DNA form, the CDR3 reads TGCGCCAGCAGCTTGTGGGCGGGGTACACTGAAGCTTTCTTT. As protein: CASSLWAGYTEAFF.